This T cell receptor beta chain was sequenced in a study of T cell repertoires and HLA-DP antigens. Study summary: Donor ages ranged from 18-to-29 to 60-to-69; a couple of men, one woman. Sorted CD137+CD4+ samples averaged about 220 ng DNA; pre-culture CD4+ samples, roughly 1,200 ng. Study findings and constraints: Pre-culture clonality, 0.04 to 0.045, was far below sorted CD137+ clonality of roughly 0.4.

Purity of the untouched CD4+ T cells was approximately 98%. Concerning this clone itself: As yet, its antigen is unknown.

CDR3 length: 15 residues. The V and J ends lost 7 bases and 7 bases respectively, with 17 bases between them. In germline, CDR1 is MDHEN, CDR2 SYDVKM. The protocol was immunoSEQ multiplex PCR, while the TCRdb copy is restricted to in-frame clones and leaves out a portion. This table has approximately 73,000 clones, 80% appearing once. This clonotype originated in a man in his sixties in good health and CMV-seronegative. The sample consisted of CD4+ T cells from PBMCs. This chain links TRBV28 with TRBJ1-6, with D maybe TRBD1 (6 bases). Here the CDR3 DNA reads TGTGCCAGCATCCATTCGACAGGCGGCAATTCACCCCTCCACTTT. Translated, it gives CASIHSTGGNSPLHF.